These 11 T cell receptor beta chains originate from one sample sequenced in a study of response to subunit inactivated influenza vaccine. TCRdb re-analysed the RT-PCR reads in MiXCR, keeping a single row per CDR3 protein. The table lists some 500,000 distinct CDR3 sequences, about 25% of them singletons, with 1.5% to 2% in the top ten. Source: CD4+ T cells sorted from PBMCs, taken around 5 days after vaccination. The source is a man aged 50 or older who received an inactivated influenza vaccine.

This clonotype was recorded at least ten times. The chain couples TRBV12-3 or TRBV12-4 to TRBJ1-5, with D unresolved. This CDR3 contains 14 residues. The germline V and J ends were trimmed by 6 bases and 4 bases, with 13 bases remaining between them. The CDR3 DNA follows: TGTGCCAGCAGCGGGAATTCTCGGAATCAGCCCCAGCATTTT. Its translation is CASSGNSRNQPQHF.

This clonotype was seen only a few times. The V and J genes are TRBV11-2 and TRBJ1-4; weak D call: TRBD1 (6 bases). This CDR3 has 14 residues. V lost 3 bases and J 9 bases, leaving 14 bases between the germline ends. In germline, CDR1 is SGHAT, CDR2 FQNNGV. The DNA for the CDR3 is TGTGCCAGCAGCTTGGGGGCCGTAAGGCAAAAACTGTTTTTT. Its translation: CASSLGAVRQKLFF.

The rearrangement joins TRBV20-1 to TRBJ2-3; a weak D match, TRBD1 (6 bases). V was pared by 5 bases and J by 2 bases, with 17 bases between. The V gene's germline CDR1 is DFQATT and CDR2 SNEGSKA (reference sequence). This CDR3 contains 15 residues. The CDR3 coding sequence is TGCAGTGCTCATTCCCCGGGACACTCCACAGATACGCAGTATTTT. This sequence encodes CSAHSPGHSTDTQYF.

This sequence joins TRBV7-2 and TRBJ1-2; D is unresolved. CDR1 and CDR2 from the germline V gene are SGHTA and FQGNSA. This CDR3 has 9 amino acids. V was shortened by 1 base and J by 14 bases, with 5 bases between the two germline ends. CDR3 sequence reads: CASSLDHTF. The CDR3 DNA follows: TGTGCCAGCAGCTTAGATCATACCTTC.

The chain uses TRBV7-6 and TRBJ2-1; D possibly uses TRBD1 or TRBD2 (7 bases each). Between the trimmed V and J ends, which lost 5 bases and 12 bases, there was a span of 20 bases. The CDR3 length is 14 residues. Germline V lookup: CDR1 SGHVS, CDR2 FNYEAQ. The CDR3 DNA is TGTGCCAGCAGCCGCCAAGAGCGGGACAGCCTGCAGTTCTTC. It codes for CASSRQERDSLQFF.

The chain couples TRBV29-1 to TRBJ1-5, with D perhaps matching TRBD1 (5 bases). Germline V CDR1 and CDR2: SQVTM, ANQGSEA. The V end lost 5 bases, the J end lost 4 bases, and 12 bases lay between the germline ends. This CDR3 spans 13 amino acids. CDR3 nucleotides: TGCAGCGTTAGCAGGGCGCGGAATCAGCCCCAGCATTTT. Translation: CSVSRARNQPQHF.

The chain recombines TRBV20-1 with TRBJ2-5; 10 bases are shared with TRBD2. CDR3 length: 15 residues. Germline-derived CDR1 and CDR2 are DFQATT and SNEGSKA (reference sequence). V shed 0 bases, J shed 2 bases, and the junction held 3 bases outside the gene matches. CDR3 region: CSARDGTSAQETQYF. The CDR3 DNA is TGCAGTGCTAGAGATGGGACTAGCGCACAAGAGACCCAGTACTTC.

This clonotype was recorded only once. The V gene is TRBV19, the J gene TRBJ1-5; 8 positions agree with TRBD1. In germline, CDR1 is LNHDA, CDR2 SQIVND (reference sequence). The CDR3 has 16 amino acids. The V and J ends lost 9 bases and 2 bases, in that order; junction bases with no gene match: 12. This CDR3 reads CASVGRAGGGNQPQHF. The CDR3 DNA is TGTGCCAGCGTGGGTCGGGCAGGGGGCGGCAATCAGCCCCAGCATTTT.

This clonotype appeared a few times. This rearrangement joins TRBV5-6 to TRBJ2-3; TRBD2 is a possible D gene (6 bases). With 4 bases removed from V and 6 bases from J, the gap between germline ends came to 18 bases. The CDR3 covers 15 residues. Per the germline V gene, CDR1 is SGHDT and CDR2 is YYEEEE. CDR3 amino acids: CASSATGRRGDTQYF. CDR3 DNA: TGTGCCAGCAGCGCCACCGGCCGCCGGGGGGATACGCAGTATTTT.

The chain couples TRBV20-1 to TRBJ2-3, with D maybe TRBD2 (6 bases). The CDR3 length is 12 residues. Per the germline V gene, CDR1 is DFQATT and CDR2 is SNEGSKA (reference sequence). V lost 3 bases, J lost 10 bases, and 14 bases lay in between. CDR3: CSASRAGLPQYF. CDR3 DNA sequence: TGCAGTGCTAGTAGGGCGGGGCTTCCGCAGTATTTT.

The V gene is TRBV3-1, the J gene TRBJ2-7; the match to TRBD2 covers 7 bases. Germline V gives CDR1 LGHDT, CDR2 YNNKEL (reference sequence). J lost 4 bases, V lost 4 bases, and 13 bases had no gene match. The CDR3 has 16 residues. CDR3 loop: CASSRGTARGTYEQYF. Written as DNA, the CDR3 is TGTGCCAGCAGCCGCGGAACGGCGCGGGGGACGTACGAGCAGTACTTC.